The sequence of this T cell receptor (beta chain) was determined in a study of OX40 agonist ivuxolimab in advanced cancers. Libraries were prepared by immunoSEQ multiplex PCR; TCRdb keeps only in-frame clonotypes and omits some of them. The sample carries tens of thousands of clones, 70% to 90% recorded once. General observations from the study: Clonal expansion from baseline to week 6 occurred in both CD4+ and CD8+ T cells.

CDR1 and CDR2 from the germline V gene are LGHNA and YSLEER. The CDR3 is made up of 14 amino acids. Trimming removed 2 bases at V and 3 bases at J, with 9 bases between. With regard to this clone: Its antigen is not identified.

The TCR originated in an adult with an advanced solid tumor such as melanoma, head and neck, liver or kidney cancer. The material sequenced was CD4+ or CD8+ T cells sorted from blood, taken in a trial of the OX40 agonist ivuxolimab. The genes are TRBV4-3 and TRBJ2-3; unclear D gene. As DNA, the CDR3 is TGCGCCAGCAGCCAACTCGTTAGGACAGATACGCAGTATTTT. Its protein product is CASSQLVRTDTQYF.